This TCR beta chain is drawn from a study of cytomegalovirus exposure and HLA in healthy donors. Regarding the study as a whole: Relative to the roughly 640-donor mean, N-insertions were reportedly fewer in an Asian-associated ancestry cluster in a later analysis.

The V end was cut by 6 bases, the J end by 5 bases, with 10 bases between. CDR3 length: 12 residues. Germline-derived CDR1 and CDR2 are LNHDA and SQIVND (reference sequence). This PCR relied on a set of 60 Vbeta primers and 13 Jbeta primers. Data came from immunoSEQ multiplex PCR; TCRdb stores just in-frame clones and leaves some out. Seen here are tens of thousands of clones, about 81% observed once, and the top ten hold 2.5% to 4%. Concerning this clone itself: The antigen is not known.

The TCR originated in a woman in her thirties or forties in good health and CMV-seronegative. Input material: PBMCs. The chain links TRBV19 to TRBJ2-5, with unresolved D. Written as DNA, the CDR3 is TGTGCCAGTAGCCCTCGGAGCGAGACCCAGTACTTC. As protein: CASSPRSETQYF.